Below are 21 T cell receptor beta chains sequenced from a single sample in a study of T-cell reconstitution after alpha-beta-depleted transplantation in children. Unique molecular identifiers were incorporated when the TCRbeta library was constructed. MiXCR, applied by TCRdb to the PCR reads, yields one record per CDR3 protein. Here the sample spans 350,000 to 500,000 distinct CDR3 sequences, 43% being singletons. Sequenced material: PBMCs, taken before TCRalphabeta/CD19-depleted stem cell transplant. Receptors originate from a girl aged 2 to 10 with aplastic anemia, due to receive a stem cell transplant.

This clonotype was found once. A much larger clone lies one base from this, so it may be a read error. J is TRBJ2-1 and V is TRBV20-1; D gene unclear. CDR3 length equals 17 residues. Germline CDR1 and CDR2: DFQATT and SNEGSKA (reference sequence). CDR3: CCATERPGPSGHNEQFF. The CDR3 coding sequence is TGCTGTGCTACCGAACGACCCGGGCCCAGTGGACACAATGAGCAGTTCTTC.

V is TRBV11-2 and J is TRBJ2-1; TRBD2 aligns across 12 bases. The V gene's germline CDR1 is SGHAT and CDR2 FQNNGV. J was trimmed by 0 bases and V by 0 bases; bases with no gene match: 9. The CDR3 totals 20 residues. The CDR3 sequence: CASSLDFLAGGPSSYNEQFF. The CDR3 DNA sequence: TGTGCCAGCAGCTTAGACTTCCTAGCGGGAGGGCCGAGCTCCTACAATGAGCAGTTCTTC.

This clonotype was seen a few times. The chain has TRBV6-5 and TRBJ1-5, with a weak D call TRBD1 (6 bases). The germline CDR1 and CDR2 sequences are MNHEY and SVGAGI. This CDR3 contains 14 residues. Trimming shortened V by 2 bases and J by 6 bases, and 11 bases separated the two germline ends. This chain's CDR3 is CASSYGTGSQPQHF. The DNA for the CDR3 is TGTGCCAGCAGTTACGGAACAGGGAGTCAGCCCCAGCATTTT.

This clonotype came up a few times. The J gene is TRBJ2-7, the V gene TRBV18; 12 bases are a match to TRBD1. This CDR3 comprises 13 residues. V lost 6 bases and J lost 6; bases outside the gene matches: 3. Germline V CDR1 and CDR2: KGHSH, LQKENI. In nucleotides, the CDR3 is TGTGCCAGCTCGGGGACAGGGGGCACCGAGCAGTACTTC. It codes for CASSGTGGTEQYF.

The V call is TRBV29-1, the J call TRBJ2-3, with 8 bases fitting TRBD2. After removal of 6 bases from V and 2 bases from J, the junction contained 22 bases not matched to a gene. CDR3 length: 19 amino acids. Germline-derived CDR1 and CDR2 are SQVTM and ANQGSEA. The CDR3 reads CSVVRLAGSAGAFTDTQYF. In DNA, the CDR3 is TGCAGCGTCGTCCGGCTGGCAGGGTCAGCGGGAGCCTTCACAGATACGCAGTATTTT.

This clonotype was seen a single time. The genes are TRBV20-1 and TRBJ2-1; D remains ambiguous. Germline V gene data show CDR1 as DFQATT and CDR2 as SNEGSKA (reference sequence). The CDR3 runs 15 residues. The V end was cut by 3 bases, the J end by 1 base, with 13 bases between. CDR3 DNA: TGCAGTGCTAGGGAAGGACGGGCTTCCTACAATGAGCAGTTCTTC. This translates into CSAREGRASYNEQFF.

V gene TRBV6-1 combines with J gene TRBJ2-7, with D uncertain. This CDR3 is built from 14 residues. In germline, CDR1 is MNHNS, CDR2 SASEGT. Trimming removed 6 bases at V and 3 bases at J, with 15 bases between. The CDR3 DNA reads TGTGCCAGCAGGAACGCTGGGCTGCACTACGAGCAGTACTTC. Its translation: CASRNAGLHYEQYF.

This clonotype came up a few times. The rearrangement uses TRBV28 and TRBJ2-1; D is uncertain. V lost 2 bases to trimming and J lost 9 bases, with 8 bases between them. CDR3 length: 12 residues. Germline CDR1 and CDR2: MDHEN and SYDVKM. The CDR3 spells CASSLRPGEQFF. CDR3 bases: TGTGCCAGCAGTTTACGGCCGGGTGAGCAGTTCTTC.

This clonotype was counted at least ten times. The rearrangement uses TRBV7-2 and TRBJ2-3; 11 bases match TRBD2. This CDR3 contains 16 residues. The ends lost 1 base at V and 4 bases at J; junction bases unmatched: 4. Germline loops: CDR1 SGHTA, CDR2 FQGNSA. For the CDR3, the DNA is TGTGCCAGCAGCTTAGGAACTAGCGGGAGCCCAGATACGCAGTATTTT. Translation gives CASSLGTSGSPDTQYF.

The rearrangement links TRBV6-5 to TRBJ2-7; 9 bases are a match to TRBD1. Trimming took 3 bases from V and 2 from J; bases not matched to a gene: 2. Germline-derived CDR1 and CDR2 are MNHEY and SVGAGI. This CDR3 is built from 14 residues. The CDR3 DNA follows: TGTGCCAGCAGTTATTACAGGGGGCCCTACGAGCAGTACTTC. Translating it yields CASSYYRGPYEQYF.

This clonotype showed up just a few times. This sequence joins TRBV12-3 or TRBV12-4 and TRBJ1-1; TRBD1 agrees at 7 bases. Trimming removed 3 bases from V and 5 bases from J; junction bases left unmatched: 9. CDR3 size: 15 residues. The CDR3 here is CASSFGAAGGTEAFF. The CDR3, as DNA: TGTGCCAGCAGTTTCGGGGCGGCAGGGGGGACTGAAGCTTTCTTT.

The chain links TRBV19 to TRBJ2-2; D not certain. This CDR3 is 15 amino acids long. Per the germline V gene, CDR1 is LNHDA and CDR2 is SQIVND (reference sequence). V was clipped by 4 bases and J by 0 bases, with 9 bases between them. CDR3 protein: CASSSGRPNTGELFF. CDR3 DNA: TGTGCCAGTAGTAGTGGCCGGCCGAACACCGGGGAGCTGTTTTTT.

This clonotype occurred a few times. A read error is possible here, since a much larger clone lies one base away. The chain links TRBV12-3 or TRBV12-4 to TRBJ2-1; TRBD1 agrees at 7 bases. V trimming: 6 bases; J trimming: 3 bases; junction bases outside the gene matches: 2. The CDR3 extends over 13 amino acids. This CDR3 reads CASSGDSYNEQFF. The CDR3 coding sequence is TGTGCCAGCAGCGGGGACAGCTACAATGAGCAGTTCTTC.

This clonotype was detected only a few times. V usage is TRBV20-1 and J usage is TRBJ2-1; 11 nucleotides line up with TRBD2. CDR3 length: 14 residues. From germline, CDR1 is DFQATT and CDR2 SNEGSKA (reference sequence). V lost 4 bases and J lost 6; bases outside the gene matches: 5. The CDR3 DNA follows: TGCAGTGCTAACCCCACTAGCGGGGGCAATGAGCAGTTCTTC. Its translation: CSANPTSGGNEQFF.

The chain combines TRBV7-3 with TRBJ2-6, with D possibly matching TRBD1 (6 bases). Germline V gene lookup returns CDR1 SGHTA and CDR2 FQGTGA. V lost 1 base and J 4 bases, leaving 11 bases between the germline ends. This CDR3 spans 16 amino acids. CDR3 amino acids: CASSLRGGRGANVLTF. The CDR3, as DNA: TGTGCCAGCAGCTTAAGAGGGGGTAGGGGGGCCAACGTCCTGACTTTC. Full variable domain (outside the CDR3, taken from reference TRBV7-3 and TRBJ2-6): GAGVSQTPSNKVTEKGKYVELRCDPISGHTALYWYRQSLGQGPEFLIYFQGTGAADDSGLPNDRFFAVRPEGSVSTLKIQRTERGDSAVYLCASSLRGGRGANVLTFGAGSRLTVL.

This clonotype was picked up a small number of times. The chain has TRBV19 and TRBJ2-1, with TRBD1 matching over 7 bases. CDR1 and CDR2 (germline): LNHDA, SQIVND (reference sequence). The CDR3 length is 16 residues. J gave up 5 bases and V 5 bases, and 12 bases lay outside the gene matches. The CDR3 DNA is TGTGCCAGTAGTCCGGTCCCCTCTAGGGGGCACAATGAGCAGTTCTTC. Translating gives CASSPVPSRGHNEQFF.

The chain joins TRBV7-9 to TRBJ1-2, with D unresolved. The CDR3 loop spans 15 amino acids. CDR1 is SEHNR and CDR2 is FQNEAQ in the germline V gene (reference sequence). Trimming shortened V by 5 bases and J by 4 bases, and 17 bases separated the two germline ends. DNA of the CDR3: TGTGCCAGCAGCCTTTCAACTGGCCGGAGCTATGGCTACACCTTC. It translates to CASSLSTGRSYGYTF. The full variable domain, with the rest looked up from reference TRBV7-9 and TRBJ1-2, is DTGVSQNPRHKITKRGQNVTFRCDPISEHNRLYWYRQTLGQGPEFLTYFQNEAQLEKSRLLSDRFSAERPKGSFSTLEIQRTEQGDSAMYLCASSLSTGRSYGYTFGSGTRLTVV.

This clonotype was observed a few times. The chain couples TRBV5-1 to TRBJ2-5, with 13 bases lining up with TRBD2. CDR1 is SGHRS and CDR2 is YFSETQ in the germline V gene. The CDR3 has 18 residues. V dropped 4 bases and J dropped 5; count of bases not matched to a gene: 14. The CDR3 spells CASSPGTSGTELLETQYF. The CDR3 DNA is TGCGCCAGCAGCCCAGGGACTAGCGGGACCGAACTCTTGGAGACCCAGTACTTC.

The gene calls are TRBV12-3 or TRBV12-4 and TRBJ2-7, with unresolved D. This CDR3 is built from 16 residues. Trimming cost V 3 bases and J 0 bases, with 15 bases left between them. This CDR3 is CASSFGSPVSSYEQYF. In DNA, the CDR3 is TGTGCCAGCAGTTTCGGCAGCCCCGTTTCCTCCTACGAGCAGTACTTC.

This clonotype occurred a few times. The chain uses TRBV24-1 and TRBJ2-3, with 8 bases identical to TRBD2. J lost 6 bases, V lost 4 bases, and 11 bases had no gene match. CDR3 length: 16 amino acids. Germline assignment: CDR1 KGHDR and CDR2 SFDVKD. The CDR3 spells CATSELTSAKGDTQYF. The CDR3 coding sequence is TGTGCCACCAGTGAATTGACTAGCGCAAAGGGGGATACGCAGTATTTT.

This clonotype was recorded a few times. J is TRBJ2-1 and V is TRBV10-3; 9 positions agree with TRBD1. This CDR3 contains 17 residues. Germline CDR1 reads ENHRY; CDR2 reads SYGVKD. The ends lost 10 bases at V and 4 bases at J; junction bases unmatched: 17. The CDR3 region has the DNA TGTGCCACGCGGGGTAAGGGGGACAGGGAGCGGTACAATGAGCAGTTCTTC. Translating gives CATRGKGDRERYNEQFF.